The text below deals with one T cell receptor beta chain. This record belongs to a study of CD8 T cells in Susac syndrome. The length of the CDR3 is 14 residues. V lost 7 bases to trimming and J lost 1 base, with 13 bases between them. The germline V gene has CDR1 LNHNV and CDR2 YYDKDF (reference sequence). An amount of RNA that ranged from roughly 0.45 to 1 ug was reverse transcribed with random hexamers. TCRdb processed the immunoSEQ multiplex PCR reads anew with MiXCR; each CDR3 protein has one entry. The sample lists some 240,000 distinct CDR3 sequences; 90% to 96% were seen once. The chain is built from TRBV15 and TRBJ1-1; weak D call: TRBD1 (5 bases). This sequence originates from a human donor with Susac syndrome. The specimen was CD4+ T cells from PBMCs. DNA of the CDR3: TGTGCCACCACAACTGGGGGAAGGAACACTGAAGCTTTCTTT. Its protein is CATTTGGRNTEAFF. Combining the CDR3 with reference TRBV15 and TRBJ1-1 gives the whole variable domain DAMVIQNPRYQVTQFGKPVTLSCSQTLNHNVMYWYQQKSSQAPKLLFHYYDKDFNNEADTPDNFQSRRPNTSFCFLDIRSPGLGDTAMYLCATTTGGRNTEAFFGQGTRLTVV.